This T cell receptor beta chain was captured by sequencing in a study of cytomegalovirus exposure and HLA in healthy donors. Study-wide results and caveats: Most TCR sequences were uncommon, yet certain public TCRs appeared in many donors. Reports credit the classifier with highly specific, highly sensitive diagnosis of cytomegalovirus status.

In regard to this clone: Its specificity is unknown.

Germline V gives CDR1 SEHNR, CDR2 FQNEAQ (reference sequence). Trimming at V came to 5 bases and at J to 2 bases, leaving 6 bases not matched to a gene. This CDR3 contains 15 residues. With 60 Vbeta and 13 Jbeta primers, the PCR was carried out. Some clones are missing from TCRdb's copy, which holds only in-frame ones; the method was immunoSEQ multiplex PCR. This table holds 150,000 to 200,000 clones, about 65% found once. Sample: PBMCs. The clonotype was recovered from a man aged 35 to 55 in good health and CMV-seropositive. The chain uses TRBV7-9 and TRBJ2-7; the match to TRBD1 covers 10 bases. The CDR3 DNA reads as TGTGCCAGCAGCCCAGAGGGGACAGGGGCCTACGAGCAGTACTTC. Translating gives CASSPEGTGAYEQYF. Variable domain in full (rest from reference TRBV7-9 and TRBJ2-7): DTGVSQNPRHKITKRGQNVTFRCDPISEHNRLYWYRQTLGQGPEFLTYFQNEAQLEKSRLLSDRFSAERPKGSFSTLEIQRTEQGDSAMYLCASSPEGTGAYEQYFGPGTRLTVT.